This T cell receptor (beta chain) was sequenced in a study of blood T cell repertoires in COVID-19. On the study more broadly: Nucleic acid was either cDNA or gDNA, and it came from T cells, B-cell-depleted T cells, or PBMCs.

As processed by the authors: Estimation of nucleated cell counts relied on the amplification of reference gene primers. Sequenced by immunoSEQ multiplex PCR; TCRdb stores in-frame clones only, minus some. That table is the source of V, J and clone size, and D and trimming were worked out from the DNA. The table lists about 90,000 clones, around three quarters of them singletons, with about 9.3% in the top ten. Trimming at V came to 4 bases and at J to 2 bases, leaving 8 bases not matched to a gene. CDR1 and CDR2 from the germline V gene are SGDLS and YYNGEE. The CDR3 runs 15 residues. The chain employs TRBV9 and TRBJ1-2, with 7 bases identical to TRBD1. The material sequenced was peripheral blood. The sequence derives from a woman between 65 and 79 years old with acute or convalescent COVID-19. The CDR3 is CASSQTGMGNYGYTF. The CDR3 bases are TGTGCCAGCAGCCAGACAGGGATGGGGAACTATGGCTACACCTTC.